This is a list of T cell receptor beta chains from one sample in a study of T cell changes during pregnancy in multiple sclerosis. The method was immunoSEQ multiplex PCR; TCRdb's version includes in-frame clones alone and lacks a portion of them. In the table there are 30,000 to 40,000 clones, 75% to 95% of which are singletons. Specimen: CD8+ T cells from peripheral blood mononuclear cells, collected in the second trimester of pregnancy. Every receptor here comes from a female donor with multiple sclerosis, enrolled in a pregnancy study. CDR3s include the opening cysteine and the closing phenylalanine or tryptophan. A D gene is named only where the DNA matches it firmly. Clone size is not always given. Where it is, it says once, few, many or a class for expanded clones.

d_call clone_size j_call v_call cdr3_nt cdr3_aa
TRBD1 NA TRBJ2-7 TRBV6-1 TGTGCCAGCGAGGCGGGACAGGGGGTCTACGAGCAGTACTTC CASEAGQGVYEQYF
TRBD1 NA TRBJ2-3 TRBV29-1 TGCAGCGTTGAAGATAACAGGGGGCAATGGGATACGCAGTATTTT CSVEDNRGQWDTQYF
NA NA TRBJ1-1 TRBV4-3 TGCGCCAGCAGCCAAGAAGGAGGAGCTCCCATGAACACTGAAGCTTTCTTT CASSQEGGAPMNTEAFF
TRBD2 NA TRBJ2-3 TRBV4-2 TGTGCCAGCAGCCGGGGACTAGCGGGGGCGACTAGCACAGATACGCAGTATTTT CASSRGLAGATSTDTQYF
TRBD1 few TRBJ2-7 TRBV6-5 TGTGCCAGCGGTCCCCCTGACAGGGAAGTCTACGAGCAGTACTTC CASGPPDREVYEQYF
TRBD1 NA TRBJ2-1 TRBV6-1 TGTGCCAGCAGTGAAGCGCGAGTTGGGACAGGGGAATACAATGAGCAGTTCTTC CASSEARVGTGEYNEQFF
NA NA TRBJ2-1 TRBV21-1 TGTGCCAGCAGCAAAGAATGGCACAATGAGCAGTTCTTC CASSKEWHNEQFF
TRBD1 NA TRBJ1-2 TRBV7-8 TGTGCCAGCAGCTTAGTGACAGGGGCCAACTATGGCTACACCTTC CASSLVTGANYGYTF
TRBD2 medium-sized TRBJ2-7 TRBV4-3 TGCGCCAGCAGCCTAAGTAGCGGGTACTCCTACGAGCAGTACTTC CASSLSSGYSYEQYF
TRBD1 NA TRBJ2-5 TRBV4-1 TGCGCCAGCAGTACCGGGACAGGGATTCTTGTGGACCCCCAAGAGACCCAGTACTTC CASSTGTGILVDPQETQYF
NA NA TRBJ1-5 TRBV7-8 TGTGCCAGCAGCTCCCGGGTCAGGGGCAATCAGCCCCAGCATTTT CASSSRVRGNQPQHF
NA NA TRBJ2-1 TRBV7-2 TGTGCCAGCAGCTTAGGGTCGGGAGCGCAGTTCTTC CASSLGSGAQFF
NA once TRBJ2-7 TRBV5-6 TGTGCCAGCAGCTTGGTCGACGGGAGCTCCTACGAGCAGTACTTC CASSLVDGSSYEQYF
NA NA TRBJ1-6 TRBV19 TGTGCCAGTAGTATTGAGTCCCTTAATTCACCCCTCCACTTT CASSIESLNSPLHF
TRBD2 NA TRBJ2-1 TRBV6-1 TGCTTGATTGTAGCGGGAGACGGTCGCAATGAGCAGTTCTTC CLIVAGDGRNEQFF
TRBD1 NA TRBJ2-7 TRBV7-9 TGTGCCAGCAGCTTCGACAGGGTTACCTACGAGCAGTACTTC CASSFDRVTYEQYF
NA NA TRBJ1-1 TRBV5-1 TGCGCCAGCAGCTTGGTTTCGGGTGTGAACACTGAAGCTTTCTTT CASSLVSGVNTEAFF
TRBD1 NA TRBJ2-4 TRBV2 TGTGCCAGCAGCCAACACCGGGACAGGGAAAACATTCAGTACTTC CASSQHRDRENIQYF
NA NA TRBJ1-2 TRBV2 TGTGCCAGGGGCGACAGTAACTATGGCTACACCTTC CARGDSNYGYTF
NA NA TRBJ1-5 TRBV4-2 TGTGCCAGCAGCCCCCCTTTAAGGGGACACAGCAATCAGCCCCAGCATTTT CASSPPLRGHSNQPQHF
TRBD1 NA TRBJ2-7 TRBV11-2 TGTGCCAGCAGCGCCCCCGGACAGGCCTACGAGCAGTACTTC CASSAPGQAYEQYF
TRBD1 NA TRBJ2-7 TRBV7-9 TGTGCCAGCACCACTACGACCGGACAGGGTCACTACGAGCAGTACTTC CASTTTTGQGHYEQYF
TRBD2 NA TRBJ2-3 TRBV27 TGTGCCAGCAGTTCCATCGGACTAGCGGGGTCCACAGATACGCAGTATTTT CASSSIGLAGSTDTQYF
TRBD1 NA TRBJ2-6 TRBV10-3 TGTGCCATCAACGCGAGGGGGCCTGGGGCCAACGTCCTGACTTTC CAINARGPGANVLTF
NA NA TRBJ1-1 TRBV29-1 TGCAGCGTTGAGTCAGGGGCGAACACTGAAGCTTTCTTT CSVESGANTEAFF
TRBD1 NA TRBJ2-1 TRBV9 TGTGCCAGCAGCTTTCCCCGAGGGACAGGGGCTGACAATGAGCAGTTCTTC CASSFPRGTGADNEQFF
TRBD1 NA TRBJ2-3 TRBV15 TGTGCCACCAGCAGTGGGACAGGGGGCACAGATACGCAGTATTTT CATSSGTGGTDTQYF
NA few TRBJ2-7 TRBV5-1 TGCGCCAGCAGCTATGGAGGGACCTCCTACGAGCAGTACTTC CASSYGGTSYEQYF
TRBD2 NA TRBJ2-5 TRBV5-1 TGCGCCAGCAGAGGAAGCGGGGGGGCCTTAGAGACCCAGTACTTC CASRGSGGALETQYF
TRBD1 NA TRBJ2-7 TRBV25-1 TGTGCCAGCATGACAGGGCTTTTTGACGAGCAGTACTTC CASMTGLFDEQYF
NA NA TRBJ2-1 TRBV5-6 TGTGCCAGCAGCACCCTGGGGAGCTCCTACAATGAGCAGTTCTTC CASSTLGSSYNEQFF
NA NA TRBJ2-5 TRBV28 TGTGCCAGCAGCCCCCCACAGGGTTTAGAGACCCAGTACTTC CASSPPQGLETQYF
NA NA TRBJ1-1 TRBV11-2 TGTGCCAGCAGCTTTAGAATTGAAGCTTTCTTT CASSFRIEAFF
NA NA TRBJ2-7 TRBV11-3 TGTGCCAGCAGCTTAGGAGGAGTTGAGGGATTCTACGAGCAGTACTTC CASSLGGVEGFYEQYF
TRBD1 NA TRBJ2-2 TRBV2 TGTGCCAGCAGGCAACACCGGGACAGGCTGAACACCGGGGAGCTGTTTTTT CASRQHRDRLNTGELFF
TRBD1 NA TRBJ1-2 TRBV2 TGTGCCCCTAGGGGGCCCGGACAGCCAGCTAACTATGGCTACACCTTC CAPRGPGQPANYGYTF
TRBD2 NA TRBJ2-1 TRBV19 TGTGCCAGTAGTGGGGCGGGAGGGCCCAACAATGAGCAGTTCTTC CASSGAGGPNNEQFF
TRBD2 NA TRBJ2-1 TRBV19 TGTGCCAGTAGTACCCCGATGGGACTAGAGAGCAATGAGCAGTTCTTC CASSTPMGLESNEQFF
TRBD1 NA TRBJ1-2 TRBV5-5 TGTGCCAGCAGCTTGGATGGGGGATTAGGGACAGGTTATGGCTACACCTTC CASSLDGGLGTGYGYTF
TRBD1 NA TRBJ2-5 TRBV7-9 TGTGCCAGCAGCCCCCAGGGGGTAGCCCAAGAGACCCAGTACTTC CASSPQGVAQETQYF
NA NA TRBJ2-1 TRBV7-9 TGTGCCAGCAGCTTACCAGGGTCGAACGAGCAGTTCTTC CASSLPGSNEQFF
NA NA TRBJ1-5 TRBV27 TGTGCCAGCACCCCGCGGTCCGGAGGGCAGCCCCAGCATTTT CASTPRSGGQPQHF
TRBD1 NA TRBJ2-7 TRBV5-4 TGTGCCAGCAGCTTGCGACAGGGGGGTTACGAGCAGTACTTC CASSLRQGGYEQYF
NA NA TRBJ1-2 TRBV6-1 TGTGCCAGCTGGGATTTACAGGGAGATGGCTACACCTTC CASWDLQGDGYTF
TRBD1 NA TRBJ2-7 TRBV27 TGTGCCAGCGGTTTATCAGGGGGCCCCTACGAGCAGTACTTC CASGLSGGPYEQYF
TRBD1 once TRBJ2-1 TRBV27 TGTGCCAGCAGTTTATATAGGGACAGGAACAATGAGCAGTTCTTC CASSLYRDRNNEQFF
TRBD1 NA TRBJ2-7 TRBV27 TGTGCCAGCAACTCACGACAGGGGGCCTACGAGCAGTACTTC CASNSRQGAYEQYF
NA NA TRBJ1-5 TRBV7-8 TGTGCCAGCAGCTTAAGGCGGCAGAGCAAGCCCCAGCATTTT CASSLRRQSKPQHF
NA NA TRBJ1-5 TRBV30 TGTGCCTGGAGTGTACAAGACAATCAGCCCCAGCATTTT CAWSVQDNQPQHF
TRBD1 NA TRBJ2-7 TRBV4-2 TGTGCCAGCAGCCGCACCGGGACAGCTTCCTACGAGCAGTACTTC CASSRTGTASYEQYF
TRBD2 NA TRBJ2-2 TRBV7-8 TGTGCCAGCAGCTTTAGCGGGAGGGCCAGCGGGGAGCTGTTTTTT CASSFSGRASGELFF
NA NA TRBJ2-3 TRBV5-4 TGTGCCAGCAGCTTGGAACAGGGCGGGACAGATACGCAGTATTTT CASSLEQGGTDTQYF